This TCR beta chain was captured by sequencing in a study of early stage breast cancer tumors. Using immunoSEQ multiplex PCR, the repertoire was profiled, and TCRdb retains in-frame clones only, with some absent. The data hold more than 12,000 clones, with roughly 83% observed a single time. Trimming at V came to 3 bases and at J to 5 bases, leaving 12 bases not matched to a gene. CDR1 is KGHSH, CDR2 LQKENI, per germline. The CDR3 length is 17 residues. Sequences were obtained from normal breast tissue next to the tumor. The V and J genes are TRBV18 and TRBJ2-5; 10 nucleotides align to TRBD2. The TCR comes from a person aged 25 to 45 with breast cancer. CDR3 protein: CASSPSLTSGEGETQYF. The CDR3, as DNA: TGTGCCAGCTCACCGTCCCTCACTAGCGGGGAGGGGGAGACCCAGTACTTC.